This T cell receptor (beta chain) was observed in a study of OX40 agonist ivuxolimab in advanced cancers. Overall study context: Those treated in dose escalation had hepatocellular carcinoma, melanoma, renal cell cancer or head and neck cancer. Study-wide points: Partial responders receiving 0.1-3.0 mg/kg showed among the lowest clonal expansion. The antigens recognized by the expanded peripheral T cells, that is their antigen specificity, were not determined. Expanded clones belonging to CD8+ T cells outnumbered, on average, those of CD4+.

Sequenced by immunoSEQ multiplex PCR; TCRdb stores in-frame clones only, minus some. The data contain 60,000 to 65,000 clones, roughly 80% of them seen just once; the ten biggest clones take up 1.5% to 2.5%. About this clone: Its antigen remains unknown.

The ends were cut back, 4 bases at V and 3 bases at J, with 11 bases in the middle. The CDR3 loop spans 14 amino acids. The germline CDR1 and CDR2 sequences are SGHRS and YFSETQ. The J gene is TRBJ2-1, the V gene TRBV5-1; no clear D. The sample was CD4+ or CD8+ T cells sorted from blood, taken in a trial of the OX40 agonist ivuxolimab. The sequence was collected from an adult with an advanced solid tumor such as melanoma, head and neck, liver or kidney cancer. The CDR3 here is CASSASTHYNEQFF. Written as DNA, the CDR3 is TGCGCCAGCAGCGCCAGCACCCACTACAATGAGCAGTTCTTC.